The 2 T cell receptor beta chains below come from one sample, sequenced in a study of blood T cells in healthy people across ages. A J-beta primer mix and a sample-barcoded 5' primer were used in a second PCR of roughly 7 to 12 cycles. TCRdb reanalysed the 5' RACE reads using MiXCR and keeps one entry per CDR3 protein. The repertoire holds 1.5 million to 2 million distinct CDR3 sequences, with roughly 30% as singletons. Material: blood. The receptors stem from a woman younger than 45 in good health.

The CDR3 sequence: CASQATSGPHEQFF. CDR3 sequence (DNA): TGTGCCAGCCAGGCGACTAGCGGCCCCCATGAGCAGTTCTTC. The rearrangement uses TRBV25-1 and TRBJ2-1; 9 nucleotides agree with TRBD2. CDR1 and CDR2 (germline): MGHDK, SYGVNS. The CDR3 runs 14 residues. Trimming at V came to 8 bases and at J to 8 bases, leaving 10 bases not matched to a gene.

This clonotype was seen repeatedly, ten times or more. This rearrangement joins TRBV10-2 to TRBJ2-1, with 7 bases aligning to TRBD2. The V gene end was trimmed by 6 bases and the J gene end by 7 bases; junction bases not matched to a gene: 12. Germline values: CDR1 WSHSY, CDR2 SAAADI. The CDR3 runs to 15 residues. The CDR3 coding sequence is TGCGCCAGCAGGGACCCCGCAACGGGAGGTAATGAGCAGTTCTTC. It encodes CASRDPATGGNEQFF.